Listed here are 32 T cell receptor beta chains from one sample, sequenced in a study of T cells in Graves' hyperthyroidism and ophthalmopathy. Amplified TCR beta CDR3 regions came from RNA transcripts. A set of HTBI primers served as the primers for a first-round RT-PCR of the TCR CDR3. From the multiplex PCR reads, TCRdb called clonotypes with MiXCR, one entry per CDR3 protein. This table holds over 300,000 distinct CDR3 sequences, 11% to 15% found once. The sample taken for sequencing was blood. The source of these receptors is a woman aged 55 to 70 with Graves' hyperthyroidism.

The V gene is TRBV19, the J gene TRBJ1-5; unclear D gene. V was clipped by 4 bases and J by 5 bases, with 9 bases between them. This CDR3 has 13 residues. Germline values: CDR1 LNHDA, CDR2 SQIVND (reference sequence). The CDR3 region has the DNA TGTGCCAGTAGTAGGGCGGAGTATCAGCCCCAGCATTTT. Translated, it gives CASSRAEYQPQHF.

This clonotype appeared many times. The J gene is TRBJ2-2, the V gene TRBV6-1; D remains ambiguous. V lost 2 bases to trimming and J lost 6 bases, with 7 bases between them. This CDR3 has 13 residues. The germline V gene encodes CDR1 MNHNS and CDR2 SASEGT. CDR3 protein: CASSEPESGELFF. In nucleotides, the CDR3 is TGTGCCAGCAGTGAACCGGAGTCCGGGGAGCTGTTTTTT.

The table lists this clonotype with many counts. The chain uses TRBV20-1 and TRBJ2-1, with 8 bases lining up with TRBD2. J was trimmed by 6 bases and V by 1 base; bases with no gene match: 5. The CDR3 runs 14 residues. Germline loops: CDR1 DFQATT, CDR2 SNEGSKA (reference sequence). CDR3 DNA sequence: TGCAGTGCTAGAGCCAGCGGGAGTTCCAATGAGCAGTTCTTC. This encodes CSARASGSSNEQFF.

J is TRBJ2-2 and V is TRBV7-6; D unresolved. Germline CDR1 and CDR2: SGHVS and FNYEAQ. The CDR3 is made up of 14 amino acids. V was clipped by 2 bases and J by 2 bases, with 6 bases between them. The CDR3 reads CASSLFSNTGELFF. The DNA of the CDR3 is TGTGCCAGCAGCTTATTTTCCAACACCGGGGAGCTGTTTTTT.

In this sample, this clonotype turned up a few times. The chain links TRBV5-1 to TRBJ1-4; D is unresolved. CDR1 is SGHRS, CDR2 YFSETQ, per germline. This CDR3 contains 17 residues. Trimming shortened V by 0 bases and J by 0 bases, and 12 bases separated the two germline ends. The CDR3: CASSLGAGFATNEKLFF. The CDR3 bases are TGCGCCAGCAGCTTGGGGGCAGGCTTTGCAACTAATGAAAAACTGTTTTTT.

The chain links TRBV11-2 to TRBJ2-5; D possibly corresponds to TRBD1 (7 bases). Germline lookup yields CDR1 SGHAT and CDR2 FQNNGV. Trimming pared 8 bases from V and 5 bases from J, leaving 21 bases between. CDR3 length: 15 residues. Written as DNA, the CDR3 is TGTGCCAGCTCGGACCTTCAGGGGGGACAGGAGACCCAGTACTTC. This codes for CASSDLQGGQETQYF.

This clonotype appeared many times. The chain joins TRBV11-3 to TRBJ2-7; 7 nucleotides match TRBD2. The junction had 25 bases not matched to a gene; V was cut back by 3 bases and J by 2 bases. This CDR3 contains 21 residues. CDR1 and CDR2 from the germline V gene are SGHNT and YENEEA. The CDR3 coding sequence is TGTGCCAGCAGCTTTGGGGACTACCTTCATCTTTCCCCGGCGGACCCCTACGAGCAGTACTTC. As protein: CASSFGDYLHLSPADPYEQYF.

The rearrangement links TRBV12-5 to TRBJ2-2; D is undetermined. Germline values: CDR1 LGHNT, CDR2 FRNRAP. The CDR3 sequence is 12 residues long. The ends were cut back, 6 bases at V and 4 bases at J, with 6 bases in the middle. Here the CDR3 DNA reads TGTGCTAGTGGCCATATCACCGGGGAGCTGTTTTTT. Protein sequence: CASGHITGELFF.

The sample holds many counts of this clonotype. The chain uses TRBV7-8 and TRBJ2-1; TRBD2 matches at 11 bases. The V and J ends lost 5 bases and 3 bases, in that order; junction bases with no gene match: 3. Germline CDR1 and CDR2: SGHVS and FQNEAQ. The CDR3 contains 15 residues. In nucleotides, the CDR3 is TGTGCCAGCAGCCAGGGACTAGCGGACTACAATGAGCAGTTCTTC. It is translated as CASSQGLADYNEQFF.

Notes on this clonotype: The junction differs from germline at one of its ends, possibly a read error. This chain links TRBV18 with TRBJ2-1; 13 bases are a match to TRBD2. The CDR3 is 17 residues long. The V gene's germline CDR1 is KGHSH and CDR2 LQKENI. The CDR3 nucleotides read TGTGCCAGCTCACCCGGGACTAGCGGGGTCTCATACAATGAGCAGCTCTTC. Translating it yields CASSPGTSGVSYNEQLF.

About this clonotype itself: This may come from a read error, since a much larger clone is one base off. CDR3 nucleotide sequence: TGTGCCAGCTCACCATCTGGGATCGAGCAGTGCTTC. It encodes CASSPSGIEQCF. The V call is TRBV18, the J call TRBJ2-7, with D unresolved. Germline V gene sequence: CDR1 KGHSH, CDR2 LQKENI. The CDR3 is made up of 12 amino acids.

This clonotype was counted a single time. It may be a read error: a sequence one base away is much more abundant. Because it lacks the conserved phenylalanine or tryptophan at the end, this CDR3 is likely a read error. This chain links TRBV18 with TRBJ1-1; D is unresolved. The germline V and J ends were trimmed by 4 bases and 1 base, with 13 bases remaining between them. Germline values: CDR1 KGHSH, CDR2 LQKENI. CDR3 size: 15 residues. Here the CDR3 reads CASSLQDQRNTEAFL. The CDR3, as DNA: TGTGCCAGCTCACTCCAGGACCAAAGGAACACTGAAGCTTTCCTT.

This clonotype was detected ten times or more. The gene calls are TRBV18 and TRBJ2-1, with 12 bases that match TRBD1. The trim removed 3 bases at V and 6 bases at J, leaving 6 bases unmatched. CDR3 length: 16 residues. Looked up from germline, CDR1 is KGHSH and CDR2 is LQKENI. In DNA, the CDR3 is TGTGCCAGCTCACCGGCGGGACAGGGGGCTATCAATGAGCAGTTCTTC. Its translation is CASSPAGQGAINEQFF.

This clonotype was observed many times. The rearrangement joins TRBV28 to TRBJ2-5, with 7 bases that match TRBD2. There are 15 residues in the CDR3. CDR1 is MDHEN, CDR2 SYDVKM, per germline. V lost 7 bases, J lost 0 bases, and 8 bases stayed unmatched. CDR3 in amino acids: CASTPGEGNQETQYF. DNA for the CDR3: TGTGCCAGCACTCCGGGGGAGGGAAACCAAGAGACCCAGTACTTC.

This clonotype has a count of ten or more. The V call is TRBV24-1, the J call TRBJ2-3; 8 bases are shared with TRBD2. Germline V gene data show CDR1 as KGHDR and CDR2 as SFDVKD. CDR3 length: 13 residues. J gave up 3 bases and V 7 bases, and 2 bases lay outside the gene matches. The CDR3, as DNA: TGTGCCACCAGCGGGAGGGGGACAGATACGCAGTATTTT. It codes for CATSGRGTDTQYF.

On this clonotype: A read error is possible here, since a much larger clone lies one base away. The DNA of the CDR3 is TGCGCCAGCAGCTTGGCCAGTACAGGTGCATACAATGAGCAGTACTTC. It codes for CASSLASTGAYNEQYF. J is TRBJ2-1 and V is TRBV5-1; tentative D call: TRBD1 (5 bases). With the DNA end fitting TRBJ2-7 better, the J assignment may be wrong. Looked up from germline, CDR1 is SGHRS and CDR2 is YFSETQ. CDR3 length equals 16 residues.

The rearrangement links TRBV5-6 to TRBJ1-6; 9 nucleotides line up with TRBD1. Germline V gene data show CDR1 as SGHDT and CDR2 as YYEEEE. The trim removed 4 bases at V and 7 bases at J, leaving 9 bases unmatched. The CDR3 extends over 16 amino acids. CDR3 loop: CASSAGQGKRNSPLHF. CDR3 DNA sequence: TGTGCCAGCAGCGCGGGACAGGGAAAGAGGAATTCACCCCTCCACTTT.

This clonotype was detected ten times or more. The gene calls are TRBV6-2 or TRBV6-3 and TRBJ2-1; D possibly corresponds to TRBD1 (5 bases). Per the germline V gene, CDR1 is MNHEY and CDR2 is SVGEGT. Trimming cost V 5 bases and J 3 bases, with 11 bases left between them. The CDR3 has 14 amino acids. CDR3 sequence reads: CASSPRQSYNEQFF. The CDR3 region has the DNA TGTGCCAGCAGTCCCAGACAGAGCTACAATGAGCAGTTCTTC.

This clonotype was seen more than once but under ten times. V and J are TRBV4-1 and TRBJ2-1; 8 nucleotides agree with TRBD2. Germline trimming cut 4 bases from V and 5 bases from J; bases unmatched to any gene: 7. This CDR3 spans 15 amino acids. The germline V gene encodes CDR1 MGHRA and CDR2 YSYEKL. The CDR3 spells CASSPREGLDNEQFF. CDR3 nucleotide sequence: TGCGCCAGCAGCCCTCGGGAGGGCCTGGACAATGAGCAGTTCTTC.

This clonotype was seen only a few times. The chain employs TRBV11-2 and TRBJ2-7; 7 nucleotides line up with TRBD2. Trimming cost V 6 bases and J 5 bases; bases outside gene matches: 4. From germline, CDR1 is SGHAT and CDR2 FQNNGV. The CDR3 is 12 amino acids. The CDR3 bases are TGTGCCAGCAGTCCCGGGAGGAACGAGCAGTACTTC. Amino acid sequence: CASSPGRNEQYF.

This clonotype was seen only a few times. Sequence at one end of the junction differs from germline and may be a read error. The rearrangement uses TRBV5-1 and TRBJ2-1; a possible D gene is TRBD1 (6 bases). Germline V gene data show CDR1 as SGHRS and CDR2 as YFSETQ. This CDR3 is built from 18 residues. CDR3 DNA sequence: TGCGCCAGCAGCTTGGTTCTCCGACAGGCTGGTTGGGACAATGAGCAATTCTTC. Encoded protein: CASSLVLRQAGWDNEQFF. The entire variable domain, with the rest obtained from reference TRBV5-1 and TRBJ2-1, is as follows: KAGVTQTPRYLIKTRGQQVTLSCSPISGHRSVSWYQQTPGQGLQFLFEYFSETQRNKGNFPGRFSGRQFSNSRSEMNVSTLELGDSALYLCASSLVLRQAGWDNEQFFGPGTRLTVL.

The chain employs TRBV12-5 and TRBJ1-5; D remains ambiguous. There are 13 residues in the CDR3. In germline, CDR1 is LGHNT, CDR2 FRNRAP. V gave up 6 bases and J gave up 0 bases, with 6 bases separating them. The CDR3 nucleotides read TGTGCTAGTGGGAGGGATAGCAATCAGCCCCAGCATTTT. This encodes CASGRDSNQPQHF.

The gene calls are TRBV30 and TRBJ1-4; 9 bases are a match to TRBD1. Germline V CDR1 and CDR2: GTSNPN, SVGIG (reference sequence). The CDR3 covers 18 residues. After removal of 3 bases from V and 7 bases from J, the junction contained 18 bases not matched to a gene. CDR3 coding DNA: TGTGCCTGGAGAACAGTGGGCCTCGGGACAGGGAAGAGTGAAAAACTGTTTTTT. Its protein product is CAWRTVGLGTGKSEKLFF.

This clonotype came up many times. V and J are TRBV3-1 and TRBJ1-3; D is undetermined. V dropped 0 bases and J dropped 4 bases, with 10 bases sitting between them. The CDR3 loop spans 15 amino acids. CDR1 LGHDT and CDR2 YNNKEL come from the germline V gene (reference sequence). The CDR3 DNA reads TGTGCCAGCAGCCAAGAGAGGCGCCAGGGAAACACCATATATTTT. Translated, it gives CASSQERRQGNTIYF.

The J gene is TRBJ2-1, the V gene TRBV7-9; TRBD2 agrees at 12 bases. This CDR3 comprises 15 residues. The trim removed 6 bases at V and 7 bases at J, leaving 7 bases unmatched. The germline CDR1 and CDR2 sequences are SEHNR and FQNEAQ (reference sequence). The CDR3 loop is CASRLTSGSGNEQFF. The CDR3, as DNA: TGTGCCAGCAGGTTGACTAGCGGGAGTGGGAATGAGCAGTTCTTC.

The chain couples TRBV11-3 to TRBJ2-4, with 7 bases aligning to TRBD2. Germline CDR1 is SGHNT and CDR2 is YENEEA. Trimming took 3 bases from V and 5 from J; bases not matched to a gene: 7. CDR3 length equals 15 residues. CDR3 region: CASSLGGERQNIQYF. The DNA of the CDR3 is TGTGCCAGCAGCTTGGGGGGGGAGCGACAAAACATTCAGTACTTC.

This clonotype was seen a few times. CDR3 sequence reads: CASSRTSGRLGDTQYF. CDR3 DNA sequence: TGCGCCAGCAGTCGTACTAGCGGGAGACTCGGAGATACGCAGTATTTT. The V and J genes are TRBV4-1 and TRBJ2-3; 11 bases fit TRBD2. Unmatched junction bases numbered 10, after V lost 6 bases and J lost 5 bases. The CDR3 loop spans 16 amino acids. Germline CDR1 is MGHRA and CDR2 is YSYEKL.

In regard to this clonotype: A much larger clone lies a single base off, so this may be a read error. The rearrangement links TRBV10-3 to TRBJ2-5; D not certain. The germline V gene has CDR1 ENHRY and CDR2 SYGVKD. V was shortened by 5 bases and J by 4 bases, with 8 bases between the two germline ends. There are 12 residues in the CDR3. CDR3 in DNA: TGTGCCATCAGTTACCCAGCAGAGACCCAGTACTTC. Translated: CAISYPAETQYF.

The V call is TRBV6-1, the J call TRBJ1-1; TRBD1 agrees at 10 bases. CDR1 is MNHNS and CDR2 is SASEGT in the germline V gene. There are 13 residues in the CDR3. Trimming removed 7 bases from V and 8 bases from J; junction bases left unmatched: 7. The CDR3 here is CASISGQGVEAFF. In nucleotides, the CDR3 is TGTGCCAGCATATCCGGACAGGGGGTCGAAGCTTTCTTT.

Many counts were recorded for this clonotype. The gene calls are TRBV3-1 and TRBJ2-1; 14 bases fit TRBD2. With 1 base clipped from V and 7 bases from J, the junction kept 3 bases outside the gene matches. Germline CDR1 and CDR2: LGHDT and YNNKEL (reference sequence). The CDR3 sequence is 16 residues long. In nucleotides, the CDR3 is TGTGCCAGCAGCCAAGGAGGGACTAGCGGGAGTAATGAGCAGTTCTTC. Translated, it gives CASSQGGTSGSNEQFF.

In this sample, this clonotype turned up many times. This rearrangement joins TRBV2 to TRBJ1-2; TRBD1 matches at 7 bases. Germline V gives CDR1 SNHLY, CDR2 FYNNEI. The CDR3 loop spans 12 amino acids. J was trimmed by 8 bases and V by 8 bases; bases with no gene match: 8. CDR3 DNA: TGTGCCAGCGATACAGGGGAGAGAGGCTACACCTTC. Amino acids: CASDTGERGYTF.

This clonotype showed up many times. V is TRBV7-9 and J is TRBJ1-1; no firm D call. Trimming shortened V by 5 bases and J by 0 bases, and 13 bases separated the two germline ends. CDR1 and CDR2 (germline): SEHNR, FQNEAQ (reference sequence). There are 15 residues in the CDR3. Here the CDR3 DNA reads TGTGCCAGCAGCCTGAGATCGGATATGAACACTGAAGCTTTCTTT. It translates to CASSLRSDMNTEAFF. Using reference TRBV7-9 and TRBJ1-1 for the parts outside the CDR3, the full variable domain is DTGVSQNPRHKITKRGQNVTFRCDPISEHNRLYWYRQTLGQGPEFLTYFQNEAQLEKSRLLSDRFSAERPKGSFSTLEIQRTEQGDSAMYLCASSLRSDMNTEAFFGQGTRLTVV.